This T cell receptor (beta chain) was sequenced for a study of blood T cell repertoires in COVID-19. Study as a whole: The United States, Italy and Spain were the sources of the acute and convalescent COVID-19 samples.

This CDR3 contains 16 residues. The trim removed 1 base at V and 4 bases at J, leaving 5 bases unmatched. Per germline, CDR1 MGHRA and CDR2 YSYEKL. This table comes from immunoSEQ multiplex PCR, and its TCRdb copy is limited to in-frame clones, with some not included. In the table there are 80,000 or so clones, about 88% of which are singletons. Sequencing was done on a sample of peripheral blood. The clonotype was recovered from a human donor in a cohort sampled during active COVID-19. The chain couples TRBV4-1 to TRBJ2-1, with TRBD2 identical over 9 bases. CDR3 in DNA: TGCGCCAGCAGCCAAGTCCCTAGCGGGGTGTACAATGAGCAGTTCTTC. Amino acids: CASSQVPSGVYNEQFF.